The 15 T cell receptor beta chains given below trace back to one sample, sequenced in a study of cytomegalovirus exposure and HLA in healthy donors. The PCR ran on 60 Vbeta and 13 Jbeta primers. The repertoire was sequenced with immunoSEQ multiplex PCR; TCRdb's copy has only in-frame clones and lacks some. This sample has 90,000 to 150,000 clones, with roughly 70% found just once. Sequencing used PBMCs. The receptors were gathered from a woman aged 40 to 50 in good health and CMV-seropositive.

The gene calls are TRBV6-1 and TRBJ1-6; tentatively, D is TRBD1 (5 bases). Trimming shortened V by 8 bases and J by 7 bases, and 15 bases separated the two germline ends. This CDR3 region has 14 residues. Germline V CDR1 and CDR2: MNHNS, SASEGT. This CDR3 is CASCRQIQNSPLHF. The CDR3 coding sequence is TGTGCCAGCTGCAGACAGATTCAGAATTCACCCCTCCACTTT.

The rearrangement joins TRBV5-5 to TRBJ2-6; D perhaps matches TRBD2 (5 bases). Germline assignment: CDR1 SGHKS and CDR2 YYEKEE (reference sequence). V was shortened by 3 bases and J by 2 bases, with 6 bases between the two germline ends. The CDR3 contains 14 residues. Here the CDR3 DNA reads TGTGCCAGCAGCTGGGGAGCTGGGGCCAACGTCCTGACTTTC. Translating it yields CASSWGAGANVLTF.

The chain recombines TRBV28 with TRBJ2-5; possible D gene TRBD2, 6 bases. CDR1 and CDR2 from the germline V gene are MDHEN and SYDVKM. This CDR3 comprises 14 residues. V lost 5 bases, J lost 1 base, and 11 bases lay in between. The CDR3 bases are TGTGCCAGCAGTGGGGGACTTTTCCAAGAGACCCAGTACTTC. Its translation is CASSGGLFQETQYF.

The rearrangement links TRBV6-6 to TRBJ2-7; 8 bases line up with TRBD1. J lost 3 bases, V lost 0 bases, and 7 bases had no gene match. Germline values: CDR1 MNHNY, CDR2 SVGAGI (reference sequence). CDR3 length: 16 residues. The CDR3 here is CASSYSGQVGDYEQYF. CDR3 DNA: TGTGCCAGCAGTTACTCGGGACAGGTGGGGGACTACGAGCAGTACTTC.

This chain links TRBV10-1 with TRBJ2-2; 9 bases map to TRBD2. CDR3 size: 17 residues. The V segment lost 3 bases and the J segment 4 bases; nucleotides outside the gene matches: 9. In germline, CDR1 is WNHNN, CDR2 SYGVQD (reference sequence). The CDR3 nucleotides are TGCGCCAGCAGTGACGCTATCCGCGGGAGGGCCACCGGGGAGCTGTTTTTT. Its protein is CASSDAIRGRATGELFF.

This clone was recorded only once. The chain employs TRBV30 and TRBJ2-7; 12 nucleotides agree with TRBD2. Unmatched junction bases numbered 2, after V lost 1 base and J lost 7 bases. The CDR3 totals 13 residues. Per the germline V gene, CDR1 is GTSNPN and CDR2 is SVGIG (reference sequence). The CDR3 here is CAWSGTSGTEQYF. The CDR3 nucleotides read TGTGCCTGGAGTGGGACTAGCGGGACGGAGCAGTACTTC.

This clone has just one count. The chain combines TRBV6-1 with TRBJ1-3; no definite D call. The V gene's germline CDR1 is MNHNS and CDR2 SASEGT. V lost 1 base to trimming and J lost 2 bases, with 6 bases between them. This CDR3 is 14 amino acids long. The CDR3 protein is CASSEGTTGNTIYF. CDR3 in DNA: TGTGCCAGCAGTGAAGGAACAACTGGAAACACCATATATTTT.

The chain carries TRBV6-4 and TRBJ1-5; D may be TRBD1 (6 bases). This CDR3 comprises 16 residues. Germline assignment: CDR1 MRHNA and CDR2 SNTAGT. Trimming took 0 bases from V and 5 from J, leaving 14 bases between them. In nucleotides, the CDR3 is TGTGCCAGCAGTGACTCTCGGGGGGCGCCGGATCAGCCCCAGCATTTT. It is translated as CASSDSRGAPDQPQHF.

The chain links TRBV7-3 to TRBJ2-2, with 8 bases identical to TRBD2. Germline CDR1 reads SGHTA; CDR2 reads FQGTGA. This CDR3 is 17 amino acids long. Losses at the gene ends were 2 bases for V and 0 bases for J; bases not matched to a gene: 5. CDR3 sequence (DNA): TGTGCCAGCAGCTTATCGTTACTAGCGGCGAACACCGGGGAGCTGTTTTTT. It translates to CASSLSLLAANTGELFF. The variable domain in full, with the rest retrieved from reference TRBV7-3 and TRBJ2-2, is GAGVSQTPSNKVTEKGKYVELRCDPISGHTALYWYRQSLGQGPEFLIYFQGTGAADDSGLPNDRFFAVRPEGSVSTLKIQRTERGDSAVYLCASSLSLLAANTGELFFGEGSRLTVL.

This clone was observed a single time. The chain joins TRBV7-8 to TRBJ2-7, with TRBD1 matching over 8 bases. V trimming: 3 bases; J trimming: 0 bases; junction bases outside the gene matches: 1. Germline CDR1 is SGHVS and CDR2 is FQNEAQ. The CDR3 extends over 14 amino acids. The CDR3 region is CASSLDRASYEQYF. The CDR3 coding sequence is TGTGCCAGCAGCTTGGACAGGGCCTCCTACGAGCAGTACTTC.

The V gene is TRBV7-9, the J gene TRBJ1-4; 10 bases match TRBD1. Trimming at V came to 5 bases and at J to 5 bases, leaving 2 bases not matched to a gene. Germline V gene lookup returns CDR1 SEHNR and CDR2 FQNEAQ (reference sequence). This CDR3 is built from 14 residues. The CDR3 loop reads CASSRDRGNEKLFF. DNA of the CDR3: TGTGCCAGCAGCAGGGACAGGGGCAATGAAAAACTGTTTTTT.

The rearrangement links TRBV5-1 to TRBJ1-6, with TRBD1 identical over 7 bases. Trimming cost V 0 bases and J 9 bases; bases outside gene matches: 3. This CDR3 contains 14 residues. Germline V gene data show CDR1 as SGHRS and CDR2 as YFSETQ. The DNA of the CDR3 is TGCGCCAGCAGCTTGGGACAGGGTGTTTCACCCCTCCACTTT. Protein sequence: CASSLGQGVSPLHF.

This clone occurred once. The genes are TRBV5-8 and TRBJ2-3; TRBD2 might be the D (6 bases). Germline CDR1 reads SGHTS; CDR2 reads YDEGEE. This CDR3 contains 16 residues. Deletions cut 4 bases from V and 3 bases from J, with 18 bases between. The CDR3 nucleotides are TGTGCCAGCAGCCCTTTTGGGGCGGGACGAACAGATACGCAGTATTTT. The encoded protein is CASSPFGAGRTDTQYF.

The chain employs TRBV28 and TRBJ2-4; 7 bases fit TRBD1. V was clipped by 6 bases and J by 15 bases; unmatched bases: 8. The germline gives CDR1 MDHEN, CDR2 SYDVKM. The CDR3 runs to 11 residues. The CDR3 reads CASSNDRVSYF. The DNA of the CDR3 is TGTGCCAGCAGCAACGACAGGGTTTCGTACTTC.

The chain has TRBV28 and TRBJ1-2; D is possibly TRBD1 (5 bases). The CDR3 is made up of 14 amino acids. CDR1 and CDR2 from the germline V gene are MDHEN and SYDVKM. With 5 bases removed from V and 2 bases from J, the gap between germline ends came to 12 bases. This CDR3 is CASSLLTANYGYTF. DNA for the CDR3: TGTGCCAGCAGTCTACTGACAGCAAACTATGGCTACACCTTC.